This T cell receptor beta chain was retrieved from a study of T cell responses to AZD1222 COVID-19 vaccine. Study as a whole: Some second doses came at about 4 weeks and others at about 12 weeks; these were pooled. Regarding the study as a whole: White British people made up most donors, females outnumbered males, and clonal diversity was possibly underestimated. Just six people given AZD1222 tested seropositive at baseline.

Repertoires were generated with immunoSEQ multiplex PCR, while TCRdb's copy carries only in-frame clones and drops some. The sample lists 95,000 to 100,000 clones, 75% to 95% occurring once. This clone was found a few times. The antigen is unknown. V was pared by 7 bases and J by 3 bases, with 12 bases between. CDR1 and CDR2 from the germline V gene are LNHDA and SQIVND (reference sequence). CDR3 length: 13 residues. The V gene is TRBV19, the J gene TRBJ1-2; D ambiguous. The TCR originated in an adult in good health. Here the sequenced sample was peripheral blood, taken on day 0 of AZD1222 vaccination. The CDR3 protein is CASKLYSDYGYTF. Here the CDR3 DNA reads TGTGCCAGTAAATTATACAGTGACTATGGCTACACCTTC. Full variable domain (missing parts from reference TRBV19 and TRBJ1-2): DGGITQSPKYLFRKEGQNVTLSCEQNLNHDAMYWYRQDPGQGLRLIYYSQIVNDFQKGDIAEGYSVSREKKESFPLTVTSAQKNPTAFYLCASKLYSDYGYTFGSGTRLTVV.